This TCR beta chain was found in a study of T-cell memory formation after mild COVID-19. Overall study: TCR clusters showed largely donor specificity. General observations from the study: Memory sampled before infection contained some responding clones, suggesting cross-reactive memory joined.

The CDR3 is 17 residues long. Trimming cost V 6 bases and J 0 bases; bases outside gene matches: 10. A word on this clonotype: Its matching antigen is unknown.

Constant-segment primers were used for 5'RACE, and the resulting TCR alpha and TCR beta cDNA libraries carried sample barcodes and UMIs. TCRdb reprocessed the 5' RACE reads with MiXCR, giving one entry per CDR3 protein. The table includes over 120,000 distinct CDR3 sequences, roughly 21% detected once. The chain joins TRBV12-3 or TRBV12-4 to TRBJ2-1; 8 bases are a match to TRBD2. This TCR came from an adult woman who had mild COVID-19 (a few samples of this study predate the infection). Cell type and time point are not known. The sample was PBMCs or a T cell subset sorted from them (not recorded which). CDR3 coding DNA: TGTGCCAGCAGGGCGGGGGGTCCACTCGACTCCTACAATGAGCAGTTCTTC. Protein sequence: CASRAGGPLDSYNEQFF.